The following is a TCR beta chain sequence with its context. This clone came up many times. No antigen is known for it. The CDR3 does not end in the conserved phenylalanine or tryptophan, so this is likely a read error. The limits of the CDR3 on the DNA are not certain, so only TCRdb's listed CDR3 is given. The library was built by means of the immunoSEQ multiplex PCR assay. For the multiplex PCR, a mixture combining 60 forward primers for TCR Vbeta segments and 13 reverse primers for TCR Jbeta segments was used. The CDR3 region of rearranged TCR beta genes was amplified from genomic DNA by a multiplex PCR assay. The Illumina HiSeq System was used to sequence the amplified TCR beta libraries as 87-base-pair reads. On the study's bioinformatics: A later analysis counted about 80 million unique TCR beta chains across the approximately 700 repertoires, and roughly 10 million of these chains were shared by at least two donors. A nearest-neighbor algorithm error-corrected the raw reads and collapsed the reads into unique sequences, merging closely related sequences to remove PCR and sequencing errors. CDR3 sequences were aligned to IMGT reference sequences to assign V, D and J gene segments. For a sequence to be retained, a match of at least six nucleotides to both a V gene segment and a J gene segment was required. Rearrangements were classified as productive when the CDR3 lacked stop codons and remained in frame with V and J, and all other rearrangements were classified as non-productive. CDR3 was defined by IMGT convention, running from the second conserved V-encoded cysteine to the conserved J-encoded phenylalanine. The earlier analysis of 550 to 650 of the donors excluded any sequence lacking an unambiguous match to a single V gene segment. In an earlier analysis of a few hundred of the donors, a V segment was called functional when productive rearrangements were above 56.7%, and segregating when the standard deviation between donors exceeded 5%. A statistical classification framework was built to diagnose cytomegalovirus status from the catalog of TCR beta chain sequences. A later analysis assigned V and J genes by comparing TCR nucleotide sequences with IMGT/GENE-DB human TR gene sequences. A later analysis assigned CDR3 sequences and most-parsimonious VDJ recombination scenarios with the TCRdist pipeline. In a later analysis, each TCR beta chain was defined by its CDR3 amino acid sequence together with its V-gene family, and reads without a unique V-gene family were excluded. To address suspected cross-contamination and a sequencing artifact, a later analysis removed approximately 600 highly shared, low-generation-probability nucleotide sequences. In a later analysis, a clonal expansion index was calculated for each public chain from normalized within-repertoire ranks of inferred template counts. A later analysis computed generation probabilities with a VDJ recombination model fitted to out-of-frame rearrangements, and checked the results against IGoR. In a later analysis, TCR-TCR, TCR-HLA and TCR-CMV co-occurrence was scored with hypergeometric tests, and a repertoire-size bias correction was applied to TCR pairs. In a later analysis, false discovery rates were estimated by permuting HLA or CMV assignments 20 times. A later analysis grouped co-occurring TCRs with DBSCAN, adding TCRdist sequence similarity when clustering within HLA-allele-positive subsets. Repertoires with fewer than 30,000 or more than 120,000 public chains were left out of co-occurrence clustering, as were about five repertoires with anomalous nucleotide sharing. Imported from immuneACCESS, the table was reduced by TCRdb to in-frame sequences with V and J called. These copies leave out some clones; in studies compared against another copy, an unresolved V gene accounts for under half, and the cause of the remainder is not known. Clonal size and the V and J genes are those of that table, whereas D and trimming came from the DNA. The sample records about 150,000 clones, approximately 73% of which are singletons. Of the sample, 1.5% to 2% falls within the top ten clones.

The sample comes from a study of cytomegalovirus exposure and HLA in healthy donors (TCRdb year 2017). With regard to the full study: According to an earlier analysis of several hundred of the donors, roughly 180 million T cells yielded 120 million or so unique TCR beta sequences and 276 Gb of sequence data. Approximately 310 gigabases of sequencing data and around 90 million unique TCR sequences made up an early release that covered some 640 HLA-typed donors. The genetic ancestry cluster associated with self-reported Caucasian donors included approximately 85% of the 300 to 450 genotyped donors. The study aimed to test whether cataloging public T cell receptors could reveal signatures of past pathogen exposure. The T cell repertoires of several hundred subjects were profiled by immunosequencing and related to cytomegalovirus serostatus. In addition to the first cohort of 666 subjects, a separate validation cohort of 120 different subjects was used. The study combined high-throughput TCR immunosequencing, statistical association of individual TCRs with disease status, and machine learning to predict cytomegalovirus infection status. A later analysis re-analyzed previously published TCR beta repertoires from 600 to 850 donors and added high-resolution HLA genotyping to study TCR occurrence patterns. In the later analysis, no new phenotypic data were used to find candidate immune exposures; instead, reliance was placed on TCR beta sequences and their occurrence across donors. To decide whether each TCR beta V gene segment behaved as functional or pseudogenic, an earlier analysis of approximately 600 of the donors relied on high-throughput TCR beta sequencing. Donor age, sex, ethnicity and CMV serostatus were compiled together with the repertoire data. Genome-wide SNP genotypes for about 60% of the 666 donors were used in a later genetic analysis, which treated that subset as a discovery cohort. All discovery cohort repertoires had been generated on a single sequencing platform. HLA typing included class I and class II loci at four-digit resolution. Typing coverage varied by locus: roughly 629-640 donors for A, B, C, DRB1 and DQB1; some 520 for DQA1; over 600 for DPA1; approximately 450 for DPB1. Four to six DR-DQ haplotypes were handled as single units for association and clustering because linkage in the cohort was strong. Among roughly 370 genotyped donors of the cohort, an average of around 240,000 unique TCR beta nucleotide sequences were sequenced per donor, around 20% of them non-productive.

Overall study outcomes, separate from this receptor: In a later genetic analysis, a missense DCLRE1C variant was associated with V-gene and J-gene trimming of TCR beta chains, and the association was replicated in an independent cohort. The study gave a list of more than 150 TCR beta chains associated with cytomegalovirus. A further reported finding was that TCR beta sequences accurately predicted the HLA-A and HLA-B alleles for most subjects in the first cohort. Cytomegalovirus status was reported to be diagnosed by the classifier with high specificity and sensitivity in both the original and validation cohorts. In a later analysis, most CMV-associated TCR beta chains were found to appear HLA-restricted, with HLA associations seemingly driven largely by CMV exposure. Most TCR sequences were observed very rarely across donors, whereas some public TCRs were present in many individuals. Several of the top co-occurrence clusters appeared to be linked to parvovirus B19, influenza, CMV and Epstein-Barr virus, according to a later analysis. A later analysis found that HLA-associated TCR beta chains were more clonally expanded and had lower generation probabilities than equally common non-associated chains. The only immune exposure information available for the cohort was CMV serostatus. Only TCR beta chains were sequenced in this cohort, and the absence of alpha or paired-chain data limited detectable features. In vitro tests confirmed that a few of the cytomegalovirus-associated TCR beta chains recognize cytomegalovirus antigens. The authors suggested that the approach could potentially be generalized to other disease states and immunological phenotypes. A later genetic analysis reported fewer N-insertions in productive TCRs among donors in an Asian-associated ancestry cluster than the 666-donor mean. Broadly in line with IMGT annotations, most TCR beta V segments showed up in productive rearrangements about 87% or about 30% of the time in an earlier analysis of 587 of the donors. The presence/absence analyses assumed that sequencing depth was roughly uniform across donors, and that assumption may not be true. The earlier analysis of nearly 600 of the donors excluded over 15 rarely observed V segments, including chromosome 9 orphons, because counts were too low. In a later analysis, the rate of TCR association differed among HLA loci, with DRB1 alleles having the most associated TCRs and HLA-C alleles having the fewest. Strong co-occurrence of HLA alleles, especially DR and DQ, made assigning TCR associations to individual alleles difficult. Some IMGT-functional V segments, including TRBV6-2 and TRBV6-3, could not be told apart with the 87-base-pair reads, so those segments were excluded. Correlated functional status among segregating V segments might be attributable to linkage disequilibrium, but an unknown experimental factor could not be ruled out. A later analysis associated about 16,000 TCR beta sequences with specific HLA alleles at a false discovery rate of 0.05. The sequencing pipeline was judged likely to have produced a cluster of highly shared sequence variants as a technical artifact. Because HLA typing was missing for some donors at each locus, association tests included only the typed subset.

Inclusive of both ends, the CDR3 amounts to 8 amino acids. The cohort comprised 550 to 700 healthy bone marrow donors. At the time of sampling, all cohort members were nominally healthy, though unrecorded immune exposures were likely present. The donor was CMV seronegative and was included in the group of a few hundred seronegative cohort members. Each donor provided a peripheral blood sample, and peripheral blood mononuclear cells were used for TCR beta sequencing. The Qiagen DNeasy Blood Extraction Kit was used to extract genomic DNA from the blood cell samples. The clonotype originates from a woman under 30 in good health and CMV-seronegative. The sequenced material came from PBMCs. The sequence links TRBV21-1 to TRBJ2-7; the table's D call of TRBD1 was not tested on the DNA. TRBV21-1 is reported as a pseudogene. The CDR3 here reads CASSKGTP.